The sequence of this T cell receptor (beta chain) was determined in a study of OX40 agonist ivuxolimab in advanced cancers. About the research overall: Patients got intravenous ivuxolimab at 0.01 to 10 mg/kg every 2 weeks. Study-wide points: The study observed clonal expansion of CD4+ and CD8+ blood T cells by week 6 at 0.1 to 3.0 mg/kg.

Exclusion applied to patients with autoimmune disease history or systemic immunosuppression. Collection of blood occurred at baseline, at cycle 4 day 1, and at cycle 7 day 1. Germline assignment: CDR1 MNHNS and CDR2 SASEGT. The CDR3 length is 15 residues. Trimming removed 5 bases from V and 4 bases from J, with 17 bases in between. Points on this clone: Its antigen is not identified.

Assay: immunoSEQ multiplex PCR; the TCRdb copy retains only in-frame clones and omits some. The sample contains 50,000 to 65,000 clones, roughly four fifths of which appear only once. The V gene is TRBV6-1, the J gene TRBJ1-1, with a tentative D call TRBD1 (6 bases). Sample: CD4+ or CD8+ T cells sorted from blood, taken in a trial of the OX40 agonist ivuxolimab. The clonotype originates from an adult with an advanced solid tumor such as melanoma, head and neck, liver or kidney cancer. This CDR3 is CASSFGWTESTEAFF. The CDR3 DNA is TGTGCCAGCAGTTTCGGATGGACAGAATCCACTGAAGCTTTCTTT.